The present entry profiles one TCR beta chain with its context. Using immunoSEQ multiplex PCR, the repertoire was profiled, and TCRdb retains in-frame clones only, with some absent. The sample includes more than 1 million clones, around 82% of them seen just once. The record originates from a study of shared clonotypes between healthy human individuals. Study-level information: Every donor yielded three CD4 naive, three CD4 memory, two CD8 naive and one CD8 memory plate.

J gave up 5 bases and V 10 bases, and 16 bases lay outside the gene matches. Germline V gene data show CDR1 as SNHLY and CDR2 as FYNNEI. This CDR3 has 17 residues. This TCR was recovered from a man younger than 30 in good health. Some clones in this sample may be carry-over from other donors' samples. The V and J genes are TRBV2 and TRBJ2-5; 13 bases map to TRBD2. Sequenced input: memory CD4+ T cells from PBMCs. As for subset: CD45RA-negative fraction. The CDR3 DNA sequence: TGTGCCACCCTGCGGGGACTAGCGGGATTTGCCCTTGAGACCCAGTACTTC. It encodes CATLRGLAGFALETQYF. The variable domain in full, completed from reference TRBV2 and TRBJ2-5, reads EPEVTQTPSHQVTQMGQEVILRCVPISNHLYFYWYRQILGQKVEFLVSFYNNEISEKSEIFDDQFSVERPDGSNFTLKIRSTKLEDSAMYFCATLRGLAGFALETQYFGPGTRLLVL.